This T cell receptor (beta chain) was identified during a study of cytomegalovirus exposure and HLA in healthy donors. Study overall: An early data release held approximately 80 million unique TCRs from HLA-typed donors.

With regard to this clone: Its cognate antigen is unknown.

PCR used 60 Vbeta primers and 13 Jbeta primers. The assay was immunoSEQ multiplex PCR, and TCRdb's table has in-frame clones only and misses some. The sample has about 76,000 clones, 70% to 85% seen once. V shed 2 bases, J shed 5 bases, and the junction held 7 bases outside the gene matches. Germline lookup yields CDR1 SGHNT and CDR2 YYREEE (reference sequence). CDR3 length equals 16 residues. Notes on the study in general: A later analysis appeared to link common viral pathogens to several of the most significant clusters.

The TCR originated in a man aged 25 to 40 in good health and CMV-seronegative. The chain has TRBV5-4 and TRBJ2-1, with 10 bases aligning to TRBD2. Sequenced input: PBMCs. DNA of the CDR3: TGTGCCAGCAGCTTCACTAGGGGACTAGCGAACAATGAGCAGTTCTTC. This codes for CASSFTRGLANNEQFF.